These 14 T cell receptor beta chains originate from one sample sequenced in a study of T cells in Graves' hyperthyroidism and ophthalmopathy. The investigators amplified TCR beta CDR3 regions from RNA transcripts. Researchers ran a first-round RT-PCR on the TCR CDR3 using the HTBI primer set. TCRdb recomputed calls from the multiplex PCR reads with MiXCR, one row per CDR3 protein. The sample consists of about 590,000 distinct CDR3 sequences, around 16% of them appearing once. Material for sequencing was blood. The origin of the receptors is a young woman with Graves' hyperthyroidism.

This clonotype has ten or more counts. V and J are TRBV20-1 and TRBJ2-1; D is possibly TRBD2 (5 bases). Germline CDR1 DFQATT, CDR2 SNEGSKA (reference sequence). Trimming removed 3 bases from V and 2 bases from J, with 14 bases in between. The CDR3 runs to 15 residues. DNA of the CDR3: TGCAGTGCTAGGGACCCGGGATCGCCCTACAATGAGCAGTTCTTC. Protein sequence: CSARDPGSPYNEQFF.

The chain is built from TRBV12-3 or TRBV12-4 and TRBJ1-2; no clear D gene. The CDR3 runs to 13 residues. V was shortened by 5 bases and J by 2 bases, with 9 bases between the two germline ends. This CDR3 reads CASSPQTNYGYTF. The CDR3 DNA follows: TGTGCCAGCAGTCCGCAGACGAACTATGGCTACACCTTC.

This clonotype was observed at least ten times. The chain carries TRBV7-2 and TRBJ1-5, with 7 nucleotides matching TRBD1. The CDR3 extends over 17 amino acids. V gave up 0 bases and J gave up 1 base; unmatched junction bases: 6. From germline, CDR1 is SGHTA and CDR2 FQGNSA. CDR3 residues: CASSLAWGGQSNQPQHF. CDR3 DNA: TGTGCCAGCAGCTTAGCTTGGGGGGGACAGAGCAATCAGCCCCAGCATTTT.

The chain couples TRBV9 to TRBJ2-1; 9 nucleotides match TRBD2. J was trimmed by 5 bases and V by 0 bases; bases with no gene match: 12. The CDR3 sequence is 18 residues long. CDR1 SGDLS and CDR2 YYNGEE come from the germline V gene. DNA for the CDR3: TGTGCCAGCAGCGTAGGTCTGCGGGAGGGCCTCTTGGACAATGAGCAGTTCTTC. It yields the protein CASSVGLREGLLDNEQFF.

This clonotype has more than one count but fewer than ten. The rearrangement links TRBV5-6 to TRBJ1-5, with 7 bases fitting TRBD1. CDR1 is SGHDT, CDR2 YYEEEE, per germline. The trim removed 4 bases at V and 0 bases at J, leaving 4 bases unmatched. The CDR3 is 15 residues long. CDR3 in DNA: TGTGCCAGCAGCCTTTACAGGGGTAGCAATCAGCCCCAGCATTTT. As protein: CASSLYRGSNQPQHF.

This clonotype was recorded at least ten times. The chain carries TRBV7-9 and TRBJ2-3; TRBD2 matches 13 bases. With 5 bases clipped from V and 2 bases from J, the junction kept 7 bases outside the gene matches. The CDR3 extends over 17 amino acids. CDR1 and CDR2 from the germline V gene are SEHNR and FQNEAQ (reference sequence). The CDR3 sequence is CASSQTLAGGDTDTQYF. In DNA, the CDR3 is TGTGCCAGCAGCCAAACACTAGCGGGAGGGGACACAGATACGCAGTATTTT.

This clonotype came up many times. The chain is built from TRBV30 and TRBJ1-1; D unresolved. The CDR3 length is 11 residues. Trimming pared 3 bases from V and 11 bases from J, leaving 13 bases between. CDR1 and CDR2 from the germline V gene are GTSNPN and SVGIG (reference sequence). The CDR3 is CAWSHPQTAFF. The CDR3 bases are TGTGCCTGGAGCCACCCGCAAACGGCTTTCTTT. The variable domain in full, with the rest retrieved from reference TRBV30 and TRBJ1-1, is SQTIHQWPATLVQPVGSPLSLECTVEGTSNPNLYWYRQAAGRGLQLLFYSVGIGQISSEVPQNLSASRPQDRQFILSSKKLLLSDSGFYLCAWSHPQTAFFGQGTRLTVV.

This clonotype was seen at least ten times. An end of the junction does not agree with germline; a read error may underlie this. The chain joins TRBV20-1 to TRBJ2-7, with D unclear. The CDR3 covers 13 residues. In germline, CDR1 is DFQATT, CDR2 SNEGSKA (reference sequence). CDR3 sequence reads: CSASGPSSYEQYF. Written as DNA, the CDR3 is TGCAGCGCTAGTGGGCCTAGCTCCTACGAGCAGTACTTC.

This clonotype was seen ten or more times. The rearrangement links TRBV5-1 to TRBJ2-1, with D possibly called TRBD1 or TRBD2 (5 bases each). This CDR3 has 18 amino acids. Germline CDR1 and CDR2: SGHRS and YFSETQ. V dropped 0 bases and J dropped 1 base, with 17 bases sitting between them. CDR3 region: CASSLGYGGSRSYNEQFF. In nucleotides, the CDR3 is TGCGCCAGCAGCTTGGGGTATGGGGGATCAAGGTCCTACAATGAGCAGTTCTTC.

This clonotype has a count of ten or more. This chain links TRBV27 with TRBJ1-1, with a possible D match to TRBD1 (5 bases). Germline lookup yields CDR1 MNHEY and CDR2 SMNVEV (reference sequence). The CDR3 contains 14 residues. Trimming removed 4 bases from V and 1 base from J, with 10 bases in between. The CDR3 here is CASSSGQENTEAFF. For the CDR3, the DNA is TGTGCCAGCAGTTCGGGGCAGGAGAACACTGAAGCTTTCTTT.

V gene TRBV12-3 or TRBV12-4 combines with J gene TRBJ1-3; 9 nucleotides match TRBD1. This CDR3 spans 15 amino acids. The V and J ends lost 6 bases and 4 bases, in that order; junction bases with no gene match: 7. The CDR3 is CASRLQGAEGNTIYF. The CDR3 DNA follows: TGTGCCAGCAGACTACAGGGGGCAGAGGGAAACACCATATATTTT.

This clonotype was seen many times. The J gene is TRBJ1-1, the V gene TRBV18, with 8 bases aligning to TRBD1. The germline V gene encodes CDR1 KGHSH and CDR2 LQKENI. V lost 6 bases and J lost 1; bases outside the gene matches: 10. The CDR3 is 16 residues long. The DNA for the CDR3 is TGTGCCAGCTCCCTACAGGGGGGCTCGCGGAACACTGAAGCTTTCTTT. It codes for CASSLQGGSRNTEAFF.

The chain uses TRBV7-9 and TRBJ2-2; the D gene is possibly TRBD1 (6 bases). V shed 5 bases and J shed 4 bases, with 17 bases lying between them. The germline CDR1 and CDR2 sequences are SEHNR and FQNEAQ (reference sequence). This CDR3 spans 16 amino acids. The chain's CDR3 is CASSPFGDMATGELFF. Here the CDR3 DNA reads TGTGCCAGCAGCCCTTTTGGGGACATGGCCACCGGGGAGCTGTTTTTT.

This clonotype was seen repeatedly, ten times or more. The chain is built from TRBV27 and TRBJ2-2; 9 bases fit TRBD1. J lost 7 bases, V lost 6 bases, and 15 bases had no gene match. Germline V gives CDR1 MNHEY, CDR2 SMNVEV (reference sequence). CDR3 length: 17 amino acids. The DNA for the CDR3 is TGTGCCAGCAGCAACCTGCTATCGGGACAGGGCAACGGGGAGCTGTTTTTT. Amino acid sequence: CASSNLLSGQGNGELFF.